These 22 T cell receptor beta chains originate from one sample sequenced in a study of PD-1 blockade in classical Hodgkin lymphoma. Brentuximab vedotin exposure varied among the patients, all of whom had relapsed after autologous stem cell transplantation. TCRdb keeps only in-frame clones here, not all; method: immunoSEQ multiplex PCR. Here the sample spans approximately 99,000 clones, approximately 90% being singletons. This specimen was peripheral blood mononuclear cells (PBMCs), taken before the second cycle of nivolumab. The receptors were sampled from a human donor with classical Hodgkin lymphoma.

This clone was recorded only once. The chain is built from TRBV19 and TRBJ1-2, with 7 bases matching TRBD1. Trimming cost V 5 bases and J 4 bases; bases outside gene matches: 7. The CDR3 loop spans 14 amino acids. Germline lookup yields CDR1 LNHDA and CDR2 SQIVND (reference sequence). The CDR3 DNA reads as TGTGCCAGTAGTCGGGACAGCTTTATCTATGGCTACACCTTC. Translating it yields CASSRDSFIYGYTF.

The genes are TRBV13 and TRBJ2-7, with 8 bases lining up with TRBD1. V lost 6 bases to trimming and J lost 3 bases; unmatched junction nucleotides: 16. CDR3 length: 17 residues. In germline, CDR1 is PRHDT, CDR2 FYEKMQ (reference sequence). CDR3 bases: TGTGCCAGCAGAACGAGACGGACAGGGACCGACTTCTACGAGCAGTACTTC. Encoded protein: CASRTRRTGTDFYEQYF.

The V gene is TRBV7-2, the J gene TRBJ2-7; TRBD1 is a possible D gene (5 bases). This CDR3 contains 14 residues. Trimming pared 5 bases from V and 6 bases from J, leaving 17 bases between. The germline V gene encodes CDR1 SGHTA and CDR2 FQGNSA. The CDR3 DNA reads as TGTGCCAGCAGCCCCCCCGCGACAGCTGGCGAGCAGTACTTC. This gives the protein CASSPPATAGEQYF. Full variable domain (outside the CDR3, taken from reference TRBV7-2 and TRBJ2-7): GAGVSQSPSNKVTEKGKDVELRCDPISGHTALYWYRQSLGQGLEFLIYFQGNSAPDKSGLPSDRFSAERTGGSVSTLTIQRTQQEDSAVYLCASSPPATAGEQYFGPGTRLTVT.

The chain recombines TRBV29-1 with TRBJ2-1, with 10 bases matching TRBD1. There are 13 residues in the CDR3. Germline V gene lookup returns CDR1 SQVTM and CDR2 ANQGSEA. J was trimmed by 4 bases and V by 6 bases; bases with no gene match: 3. The CDR3 loop reads CSVRTGGYNEQFF. The CDR3 DNA sequence: TGCAGCGTCCGGACAGGGGGTTACAATGAGCAGTTCTTC.

This clone has just one count. The chain couples TRBV5-1 to TRBJ2-7; TRBD2 is a possible D gene (6 bases). Germline-derived CDR1 and CDR2 are SGHRS and YFSETQ. V lost 7 bases and J 6 bases, leaving 17 bases between the germline ends. The CDR3 extends over 13 amino acids. CDR3: CASFPGVSGEQYF. DNA of the CDR3: TGCGCCAGCTTCCCGGGGGTGTCGGGCGAGCAGTACTTC.

V and J are TRBV7-2 and TRBJ2-3; TRBD2 matches at 13 bases. Looked up from germline, CDR1 is SGHTA and CDR2 is FQGNSA. The CDR3 length is 17 residues. Germline trimming cut 1 base from V and 4 bases from J; bases unmatched to any gene: 5. In nucleotides, the CDR3 is TGTGCCAGCAGCTTAGGGACTAGCGGGAGCATCCCAGATACGCAGTATTTT. It translates to CASSLGTSGSIPDTQYF.

The CDR3 DNA reads TGTGCCAGCAGTTTATGGGGTAGCGGGGCCAACGTCCTGACTTTC. As protein: CASSLWGSGANVLTF. The chain recombines TRBV28 with TRBJ2-6, with D unresolved. V lost 0 bases to trimming and J lost 4 bases, with 7 bases between them. From germline, CDR1 is MDHEN and CDR2 SYDVKM. This CDR3 spans 15 amino acids.

The chain uses TRBV16 and TRBJ2-5; 9 bases are a match to TRBD2. CDR1 KGHSY and CDR2 FQNENV come from the germline V gene. This CDR3 spans 16 amino acids. The V segment lost 0 bases and the J segment 0 bases; nucleotides outside the gene matches: 2. CDR3 loop: CASSQSASGNQETQYF. As DNA, the CDR3 is TGTGCCAGCAGCCAATCGGCTAGCGGGAACCAAGAGACCCAGTACTTC.

V and J are TRBV6-5 and TRBJ2-7; possibly TRBD1 for D (6 bases). CDR1 is MNHEY, CDR2 SVGAGI, per germline. There are 13 residues in the CDR3. Trimming pared 0 bases from V and 3 bases from J, leaving 6 bases between. CDR3 region: CASSYSDSYEQYF. The CDR3 DNA sequence: TGTGCCAGCAGTTACTCGGACAGCTACGAGCAGTACTTC.

The rearrangement uses TRBV7-6 and TRBJ1-1, with 8 bases matching TRBD1. The CDR3 totals 14 residues. The V gene's germline CDR1 is SGHVS and CDR2 FNYEAQ. V lost 5 bases and J lost 1; bases outside the gene matches: 3. The CDR3 here is CASSATGENTEAFF. As DNA, the CDR3 is TGTGCCAGCAGCGCGACAGGGGAGAACACTGAAGCTTTCTTT.

The rearrangement links TRBV2 to TRBJ1-4; D is unresolved. The length of the CDR3 is 12 residues. Germline values: CDR1 SNHLY, CDR2 FYNNEI. Trimming cost V 5 bases and J 5 bases, with 6 bases left between them. In nucleotides, the CDR3 is TGTGCCAGCAGTTGGGAAAATGAAAAACTGTTTTTT. It codes for CASSWENEKLFF.

The chain combines TRBV19 with TRBJ2-1; D might be TRBD2 (6 bases). V lost 4 bases to trimming and J lost 3 bases, with 22 bases between them. The CDR3 runs to 18 residues. Germline CDR1 and CDR2: LNHDA and SQIVND (reference sequence). This chain's CDR3 is CASSTRPMGEANYNEQFF. The CDR3 nucleotides read TGTGCCAGTAGTACACGCCCTATGGGGGAGGCCAACTACAATGAGCAGTTCTTC.

This CDR3 is CASSPGLAGEGWEQFF. As DNA, the CDR3 is TGCGCCAGCAGCCCCGGGCTAGCGGGAGAAGGTTGGGAGCAGTTCTTC. This sequence joins TRBV4-3 and TRBJ2-1; TRBD2 aligns across 10 bases. The CDR3 extends over 16 amino acids. Losses at the gene ends were 4 bases for V and 10 bases for J; bases not matched to a gene: 13. CDR1 is LGHNA and CDR2 is YSLEER in the germline V gene.

The chain employs TRBV11-2 and TRBJ1-4; D might be TRBD1 (6 bases). The V gene's germline CDR1 is SGHAT and CDR2 FQNNGV. The CDR3 is made up of 14 amino acids. V was trimmed by 5 bases and J by 8 bases, leaving 15 bases between them. As DNA, the CDR3 is TGTGCCAGCAGCCTGGGGGCAGGGACGGAAAAACTGTTTTTT. This sequence encodes CASSLGAGTEKLFF.

As to this clone: In the same sample, other DNA sequences code for this CDR3. This chain connects TRBV19 to TRBJ1-2, with D perhaps TRBD1 (6 bases). Trimming pared 4 bases from V and 3 bases from J, leaving 9 bases between. The length of the CDR3 is 13 residues. Germline CDR1 is LNHDA and CDR2 is SQIVND (reference sequence). CDR3 sequence: CASSRSGDYGYTF. The CDR3 DNA sequence: TGTGCCAGTAGTAGATCAGGGGACTATGGCTACACCTTC.

The genes are TRBV14 and TRBJ1-5, with 8 bases aligning to TRBD1. The germline gives CDR1 SGHDN, CDR2 FVKESK. V lost 0 bases and J lost 1; bases outside the gene matches: 8. This CDR3 spans 18 amino acids. The CDR3 nucleotides read TGTGCCAGCAGCCAAGAGGAAGGCCGGACAGGGAGCAATCAGCCCCAGCATTTT. Protein product: CASSQEEGRTGSNQPQHF.

J is TRBJ1-2 and V is TRBV19, with a weak D call TRBD1 (5 bases). V lost 6 bases and J 6 bases, leaving 11 bases between the germline ends. The CDR3 covers 12 residues. Germline CDR1 reads LNHDA; CDR2 reads SQIVND (reference sequence). The CDR3 DNA is TGTGCCAGTAGCAGCCGGGGGGATGGCTACACCTTC. The encoded protein is CASSSRGDGYTF.

Only one count was recorded for this clone. The chain joins TRBV5-1 to TRBJ2-1; perhaps TRBD2 as D (6 bases). In germline, CDR1 is SGHRS, CDR2 YFSETQ. The V end was cut by 0 bases, the J end by 2 bases, with 15 bases between. The length of the CDR3 is 17 residues. CDR3 coding DNA: TGCGCCAGCAGCTTGGGGGGCGGGGTATACCCCTACAATGAGCAGTTCTTC. Translated: CASSLGGGVYPYNEQFF.

V and J are TRBV19 and TRBJ1-5; TRBD1 matches 7 bases. V was pared by 0 bases and J by 5 bases, with 10 bases of the junction left unmatched. This CDR3 region has 17 residues. Germline lookup yields CDR1 LNHDA and CDR2 SQIVND (reference sequence). This CDR3 is CASSIEIGTVGHQPQHF. For the CDR3, the DNA is TGTGCCAGTAGTATAGAAATCGGGACAGTGGGTCATCAGCCCCAGCATTTT.

The CDR3 protein is CAWSDKGGRPNYGYTF. The CDR3 DNA sequence: TGTGCCTGGAGTGATAAAGGTGGCAGACCTAACTATGGCTACACCTTC. The rearrangement uses TRBV30 and TRBJ1-2; D gene ambiguous. The V end was cut by 1 base, the J end by 0 bases, with 15 bases between. Germline V gene data show CDR1 as GTSNPN and CDR2 as SVGIG (reference sequence). The CDR3 has 16 amino acids.

This chain connects TRBV9 to TRBJ2-7; D ambiguous. The CDR3 sequence is 14 residues long. V was cut by 4 bases and J by 0 bases, with 11 bases left in between. The germline gives CDR1 SGDLS, CDR2 YYNGEE. CDR3: CASSPYSSSYEQYF. The CDR3 DNA reads TGTGCCAGCAGCCCGTACTCAAGCTCCTACGAGCAGTACTTC.

The V gene is TRBV30, the J gene TRBJ1-2; 8 bases line up with TRBD1. J was trimmed by 3 bases and V by 4 bases; bases with no gene match: 10. Germline V gives CDR1 GTSNPN, CDR2 SVGIG (reference sequence). The CDR3 has 15 residues. The CDR3 region is CAWKNPGQEDYGYTF. CDR3 bases: TGTGCCTGGAAGAATCCGGGACAGGAGGACTATGGCTACACCTTC.